The 28 T cell receptor beta chains given below trace back to one sample, sequenced in a study of blood T cell repertoires in COVID-19. Here immunoSEQ multiplex PCR was the method, and the copy in TCRdb shows in-frame clones only, minus some. The sample holds 95,000 to 150,000 clones, around 83% seen once. The sequenced sample was PBMCs or T cells enriched from blood (not recorded which). Source of these receptors: a woman aged 30 to 39 who had recovered from COVID-19.

The gene calls are TRBV6-4 and TRBJ1-2; possible D gene TRBD1, 5 bases. V lost 6 bases to trimming and J lost 5 bases, with 13 bases between them. The CDR3 runs to 13 residues. Looked up from germline, CDR1 is MRHNA and CDR2 is SNTAGT. The CDR3 loop is CASSDSPTYGYTF. The CDR3 DNA follows: TGTGCCAGCAGCGACAGTCCGACTTATGGCTACACCTTC.

The rearrangement uses TRBV6-5 and TRBJ2-7; a weak D match, TRBD1 (5 bases). This CDR3 has 15 amino acids. CDR1 and CDR2 (germline): MNHEY, SVGAGI. V lost 0 bases to trimming and J lost 0 bases, with 9 bases between them. The CDR3 DNA is TGTGCCAGCAGTTACTCAACAGGCTACTCCTACGAGCAGTACTTC. Protein sequence: CASSYSTGYSYEQYF.

This clone came up a few times. The chain carries TRBV4-3 and TRBJ2-7, with 7 bases fitting TRBD1. Germline loops: CDR1 LGHNA, CDR2 YSLEER. The CDR3 has 15 amino acids. V lost 4 bases, J lost 0 bases, and 6 bases stayed unmatched. CDR3 amino acids: CASSLTRGSSYEQYF. In DNA, the CDR3 is TGCGCCAGCAGCCTCACCAGGGGGAGCTCCTACGAGCAGTACTTC.

This clone has a single count. The chain combines TRBV4-2 with TRBJ1-2, with D hard to call. This CDR3 is built from 15 residues. Germline CDR1 LGHNA, CDR2 YNFKEQ. Trimming shortened V by 0 bases and J by 2 bases, and 10 bases separated the two germline ends. The CDR3 protein is CASSQDLGGNYGYTF. For the CDR3, the DNA is TGTGCCAGCAGCCAAGATCTGGGAGGGAACTATGGCTACACCTTC.

The rearrangement joins TRBV19 to TRBJ1-3; perhaps TRBD1 as D (5 bases). V gave up 5 bases and J gave up 0 bases, with 17 bases separating them. This CDR3 contains 17 residues. Germline CDR1 is LNHDA and CDR2 is SQIVND (reference sequence). This chain's CDR3 is CASSFASYRTSGNTIYF. CDR3 coding DNA: TGTGCCAGTAGTTTCGCATCGTACAGGACCTCTGGAAACACCATATATTTT.

CDR3 DNA: TGTGCCACCAGTGATTTTAGGAGGCATGAGCAGTTCTTC. It codes for CATSDFRRHEQFF. The rearrangement joins TRBV24-1 to TRBJ2-1, with D possibly matching TRBD2 (5 bases). Germline values: CDR1 KGHDR, CDR2 SFDVKD. Trimming cost V 1 base and J 8 bases, with 8 bases left between them. The CDR3 has 13 amino acids.

The V gene is TRBV9, the J gene TRBJ2-5, with TRBD2 matching over 10 bases. In germline, CDR1 is SGDLS, CDR2 YYNGEE. The CDR3 has 15 residues. The junction had 4 bases not matched to a gene; V was cut back by 0 bases and J by 5 bases. The CDR3 sequence is CASSVGLAGAETQYF. Here the CDR3 DNA reads TGTGCCAGCAGCGTAGGCCTAGCGGGAGCCGAGACCCAGTACTTC.

The genes are TRBV7-9 and TRBJ1-2; 10 bases are a match to TRBD1. The CDR3 is made up of 14 amino acids. Per germline, CDR1 SEHNR and CDR2 FQNEAQ (reference sequence). The V segment lost 4 bases and the J segment 4 bases; nucleotides outside the gene matches: 3. CDR3 protein: CASSSGTGVYGYTF. The CDR3 coding sequence is TGTGCCAGCAGCTCTGGGACAGGGGTCTATGGCTACACCTTC.

The chain is built from TRBV5-4 and TRBJ1-6; D unresolved. The CDR3 extends over 13 amino acids. Trimming took off 5 bases at V and 8 bases at J, with 11 bases between the two ends. Per germline, CDR1 SGHNT and CDR2 YYREEE (reference sequence). DNA for the CDR3: TGTGCCAGCAGTGCTGTACTTTATTCACCCCTCCACTTT. Residues: CASSAVLYSPLHF.

The chain couples TRBV7-2 to TRBJ1-2; 7 bases agree with TRBD1. The CDR3 runs to 15 residues. Germline lookup yields CDR1 SGHTA and CDR2 FQGNSA. J gave up 0 bases and V 3 bases, and 4 bases lay outside the gene matches. The CDR3 region is CASSFPGGANYGYTF. CDR3 sequence (DNA): TGTGCCAGCAGCTTCCCAGGGGGAGCTAACTATGGCTACACCTTC.

V usage is TRBV5-1 and J usage is TRBJ2-4; 11 bases agree with TRBD1. V shed 4 bases and J 8 bases; nucleotides not matched to a gene: 11. This CDR3 is 16 amino acids long. Germline V gene sequence: CDR1 SGHRS, CDR2 YFSETQ. CDR3 region: CASSKSGTGGWDIQYF. In nucleotides, the CDR3 is TGCGCCAGCAGCAAATCCGGGACAGGGGGTTGGGACATTCAGTACTTC.

CDR3 bases: TGTGCCAGCAGCTTAGGGGGGACATCCCGCTCCTACAATGAGCAGTTCTTC. Amino acids: CASSLGGTSRSYNEQFF. The chain joins TRBV7-2 to TRBJ2-1, with D possibly matching TRBD1 (6 bases). The germline V gene encodes CDR1 SGHTA and CDR2 FQGNSA. This CDR3 contains 17 residues. V lost 1 base, J lost 0 bases, and 13 bases lay in between.

The V call is TRBV5-4, the J call TRBJ2-1, with 7 bases lining up with TRBD2. Losses at the gene ends were 4 bases for V and 5 bases for J; bases not matched to a gene: 9. The V gene's germline CDR1 is SGHNT and CDR2 YYREEE (reference sequence). CDR3 size: 15 residues. This CDR3 reads CASSRAGVRDNEQFF. In DNA form, the CDR3 reads TGTGCCAGCAGCAGGGCGGGAGTAAGGGACAATGAGCAGTTCTTC.

V gene TRBV19 combines with J gene TRBJ1-1; possibly TRBD1 for D (5 bases). V was cut by 4 bases and J by 0 bases, with 9 bases left in between. CDR3 size: 14 residues. Germline lookup yields CDR1 LNHDA and CDR2 SQIVND (reference sequence). CDR3 region: CASSKKGMNTEAFF. CDR3 nucleotide sequence: TGTGCCAGTAGTAAAAAGGGGATGAACACTGAAGCTTTCTTT.

The chain recombines TRBV30 with TRBJ1-5; TRBD1 is a possible D gene (6 bases). V was trimmed by 0 bases and J by 4 bases, leaving 19 bases between them. This CDR3 has 17 amino acids. The V gene's germline CDR1 is GTSNPN and CDR2 SVGIG (reference sequence). This CDR3 is CAWSVLIYREGNQPQHF. In DNA, the CDR3 is TGTGCCTGGAGTGTACTTATTTACAGGGAAGGAAATCAGCCCCAGCATTTT. Based on the CDR3 plus reference TRBV30 and TRBJ1-5, the full variable domain is SQTIHQWPATLVQPVGSPLSLECTVEGTSNPNLYWYRQAAGRGLQLLFYSVGIGQISSEVPQNLSASRPQDRQFILSSKKLLLSDSGFYLCAWSVLIYREGNQPQHFGDGTRLSIL.

The chain has TRBV6-2 or TRBV6-3 and TRBJ2-4, with 16 bases matching TRBD2. V lost 0 bases, J lost 2 bases, and 1 base stayed unmatched. There are 18 residues in the CDR3. Looked up from germline, CDR1 is MNHEY and CDR2 is SVGEGT. CDR3 protein: CASSYSGLAGGTKNIQYF. The CDR3 nucleotides read TGTGCCAGCAGTTACTCGGGACTAGCGGGAGGGACCAAAAACATTCAGTACTTC.

This chain joins TRBV9 and TRBJ1-2, with no clear D. Germline V gives CDR1 SGDLS, CDR2 YYNGEE. The CDR3 totals 13 residues. V lost 4 bases, J lost 7 bases, and 14 bases lay in between. CDR3: CASSPSGSLGYTF. The CDR3 coding sequence is TGTGCCAGCAGCCCCAGCGGGTCGCTTGGCTACACCTTC.

The J gene is TRBJ1-1, the V gene TRBV10-3, with a weak D call TRBD1 (5 bases). There are 13 residues in the CDR3. Germline V CDR1 and CDR2: ENHRY, SYGVKD. Trimming pared 2 bases from V and 5 bases from J, leaving 9 bases between. In DNA form, the CDR3 reads TGTGCCATCAGTGAGACAGGTGGGACTGAAGCTTTCTTT. Translated: CAISETGGTEAFF.

Only a few counts were recorded for this clone. The chain carries TRBV6-4 and TRBJ2-1; 8 bases are a match to TRBD1. The V segment lost 5 bases and the J segment 8 bases; nucleotides outside the gene matches: 8. CDR1 MRHNA and CDR2 SNTAGT come from the germline V gene. The length of the CDR3 is 14 residues. CDR3 region: CASSLRTGSDEQFF. For the CDR3, the DNA is TGTGCCAGCAGTCTCCGGACAGGGTCGGATGAGCAGTTCTTC.

In this sample, this clone turned up a few times. The chain couples TRBV28 to TRBJ1-1; D gene unclear. The CDR3 has 15 residues. From germline, CDR1 is MDHEN and CDR2 SYDVKM. Trimming stripped 1 base from V and 1 base from J, with 10 bases between. The CDR3 reads CASSLFGGGNTEAFF. The CDR3 DNA reads TGTGCCAGCAGTTTATTTGGAGGAGGGAACACTGAAGCTTTCTTT.

The rearrangement joins TRBV24-1 to TRBJ1-5, with D maybe TRBD1 (5 bases). CDR1 is KGHDR, CDR2 SFDVKD, per germline. Trimming shortened V by 3 bases and J by 4 bases, and 9 bases separated the two germline ends. This CDR3 is 14 amino acids long. The CDR3 nucleotides read TGTGCCACCAGTGATCCCAGACAGAATCAGCCCCAGCATTTT. It encodes CATSDPRQNQPQHF.

The J gene is TRBJ2-5, the V gene TRBV5-1, with 8 positions matching TRBD2. The V gene's germline CDR1 is SGHRS and CDR2 YFSETQ. V lost 4 bases, J lost 5 bases, and 7 bases stayed unmatched. The CDR3 is 14 residues long. Here the CDR3 reads CASSPAGGAETQYF. The DNA of the CDR3 is TGCGCCAGCAGCCCCGCGGGGGGAGCGGAGACCCAGTACTTC.

The chain links TRBV7-3 to TRBJ2-7, with D perhaps TRBD2 (7 bases). V shed 5 bases and J shed 7 bases, with 18 bases lying between them. Germline V gene sequence: CDR1 SGHTA, CDR2 FQGTGA. CDR3 length: 14 amino acids. The CDR3 coding sequence is TGTGCCAGCAGCCCTTCTCGGGGGGCTGGTGAGCAGTACTTC. As protein: CASSPSRGAGEQYF.

The rearrangement uses TRBV9 and TRBJ2-3; 10 bases agree with TRBD2. Trimming took 3 bases from V and 3 from J; bases not matched to a gene: 1. CDR1 SGDLS and CDR2 YYNGEE come from the germline V gene. CDR3 length: 14 residues. The CDR3 DNA is TGTGCCAGCAGCGCTAGCGGGAGAACAGATACGCAGTATTTT. Translated, it gives CASSASGRTDTQYF.

The CDR3: CASGKGGGGNSPLHF. The CDR3 bases are TGTGCCAGCGGAAAAGGTGGGGGAGGGAATTCACCCCTCCACTTT. The chain employs TRBV2 and TRBJ1-6, with a possible D match to TRBD1 (5 bases). Deletions cut 8 bases from V and 7 bases from J, with 18 bases between. Germline assignment: CDR1 SNHLY and CDR2 FYNNEI. This CDR3 region has 15 residues.

This clone is a singleton in its sample. The genes are TRBV30 and TRBJ2-3; unclear D gene. V was cut by 0 bases and J by 6 bases, with 10 bases left in between. Germline loops: CDR1 GTSNPN, CDR2 SVGIG (reference sequence). The CDR3 has 13 amino acids. Written as DNA, the CDR3 is TGTGCCTGGAGTGTACGGTCCAGGGATACGCAGTATTTT. It specifies CAWSVRSRDTQYF. Filled out from reference TRBV30 and TRBJ2-3, the complete variable domain reads SQTIHQWPATLVQPVGSPLSLECTVEGTSNPNLYWYRQAAGRGLQLLFYSVGIGQISSEVPQNLSASRPQDRQFILSSKKLLLSDSGFYLCAWSVRSRDTQYFGPGTRLTVL.

The V call is TRBV4-2, the J call TRBJ1-5, with TRBD1 identical over 7 bases. V lost 0 bases, J lost 6 bases, and 5 bases stayed unmatched. Germline-derived CDR1 and CDR2 are LGHNA and YNFKEQ. The CDR3 is 15 residues long. The CDR3 DNA sequence: TGTGCCAGCAGCCAAGACGGACAGGCGGCTCAGCCCCAGCATTTT. Translating it yields CASSQDGQAAQPQHF.

This chain joins TRBV7-2 and TRBJ1-3, with 9 positions matching TRBD1. V was pared by 5 bases and J by 1 base, with 3 bases of the junction left unmatched. Germline loops: CDR1 SGHTA, CDR2 FQGNSA. The CDR3 contains 15 residues. CDR3 DNA: TGTGCCAGCAGCCCACAGGGGGCATCTGGAAACACCATATATTTT. It codes for CASSPQGASGNTIYF.